This TCR beta chain was sequenced for a study of cytomegalovirus exposure and HLA in healthy donors. Overall study findings and caveats: What a later analysis reportedly showed was that an Asian-associated ancestry cluster had fewer N-insertions than the approximately 670-donor mean.

Trimming removed 1 base from V and 3 bases from J, with 6 bases in between. This CDR3 is built from 13 residues. Germline V lookup: CDR1 ENHRY, CDR2 SYGVKD. The PCR contained 60 Vbeta and 13 Jbeta primers. TCRdb's copy holds only in-frame clones and misses some; the assay was immunoSEQ multiplex PCR. This table holds some 140,000 clones, approximately 80% found once. Of note for this clone: No antigen is known for it.

This clonotype originated in a woman between 40 and 55 years old in good health and CMV-seropositive. Sequencing was performed on PBMCs. The chain employs TRBV10-3 and TRBJ2-5, with D tentatively TRBD1 (5 bases). CDR3 DNA sequence: TGTGCCATCAGTGAGTTGGACAAAGAGACCCAGTACTTC. Encoded protein: CAISELDKETQYF.